This T cell receptor beta chain was observed in a study of cytomegalovirus exposure and HLA in healthy donors. Study-wide context: An early release of data contained roughly 86 million unique TCRs, which came from HLA-typed donors. General observations from the study: A later analysis appeared to link common viral pathogens to several of the most significant clusters. Later analysis revealed greater clonal expansion in HLA-associated TCR beta chains than in equally common others.

60 Vbeta and 13 Jbeta primers were used in PCR. The method was immunoSEQ multiplex PCR; TCRdb's version includes in-frame clones alone and lacks a portion of them. This table has 130,000 or so clones, 80% appearing once. At the time of sampling, donors were nominally healthy, though unrecorded immune exposures were likely. On this clone itself: Antigen unknown.

The CDR3 has 11 amino acids. The V gene's germline CDR1 is SNHLY and CDR2 FYNNEI. Trimming pared 8 bases from V and 4 bases from J, leaving 6 bases between. The chain carries TRBV2 and TRBJ2-1; D perhaps matches TRBD1 (5 bases). This TCR derives from a man in his thirties or forties in good health and CMV-seronegative. Source material: PBMCs. The CDR3 DNA follows: TGTGCCAGCGGACATTACAATGAGCAGTTCTTC. Its translation is CASGHYNEQFF.